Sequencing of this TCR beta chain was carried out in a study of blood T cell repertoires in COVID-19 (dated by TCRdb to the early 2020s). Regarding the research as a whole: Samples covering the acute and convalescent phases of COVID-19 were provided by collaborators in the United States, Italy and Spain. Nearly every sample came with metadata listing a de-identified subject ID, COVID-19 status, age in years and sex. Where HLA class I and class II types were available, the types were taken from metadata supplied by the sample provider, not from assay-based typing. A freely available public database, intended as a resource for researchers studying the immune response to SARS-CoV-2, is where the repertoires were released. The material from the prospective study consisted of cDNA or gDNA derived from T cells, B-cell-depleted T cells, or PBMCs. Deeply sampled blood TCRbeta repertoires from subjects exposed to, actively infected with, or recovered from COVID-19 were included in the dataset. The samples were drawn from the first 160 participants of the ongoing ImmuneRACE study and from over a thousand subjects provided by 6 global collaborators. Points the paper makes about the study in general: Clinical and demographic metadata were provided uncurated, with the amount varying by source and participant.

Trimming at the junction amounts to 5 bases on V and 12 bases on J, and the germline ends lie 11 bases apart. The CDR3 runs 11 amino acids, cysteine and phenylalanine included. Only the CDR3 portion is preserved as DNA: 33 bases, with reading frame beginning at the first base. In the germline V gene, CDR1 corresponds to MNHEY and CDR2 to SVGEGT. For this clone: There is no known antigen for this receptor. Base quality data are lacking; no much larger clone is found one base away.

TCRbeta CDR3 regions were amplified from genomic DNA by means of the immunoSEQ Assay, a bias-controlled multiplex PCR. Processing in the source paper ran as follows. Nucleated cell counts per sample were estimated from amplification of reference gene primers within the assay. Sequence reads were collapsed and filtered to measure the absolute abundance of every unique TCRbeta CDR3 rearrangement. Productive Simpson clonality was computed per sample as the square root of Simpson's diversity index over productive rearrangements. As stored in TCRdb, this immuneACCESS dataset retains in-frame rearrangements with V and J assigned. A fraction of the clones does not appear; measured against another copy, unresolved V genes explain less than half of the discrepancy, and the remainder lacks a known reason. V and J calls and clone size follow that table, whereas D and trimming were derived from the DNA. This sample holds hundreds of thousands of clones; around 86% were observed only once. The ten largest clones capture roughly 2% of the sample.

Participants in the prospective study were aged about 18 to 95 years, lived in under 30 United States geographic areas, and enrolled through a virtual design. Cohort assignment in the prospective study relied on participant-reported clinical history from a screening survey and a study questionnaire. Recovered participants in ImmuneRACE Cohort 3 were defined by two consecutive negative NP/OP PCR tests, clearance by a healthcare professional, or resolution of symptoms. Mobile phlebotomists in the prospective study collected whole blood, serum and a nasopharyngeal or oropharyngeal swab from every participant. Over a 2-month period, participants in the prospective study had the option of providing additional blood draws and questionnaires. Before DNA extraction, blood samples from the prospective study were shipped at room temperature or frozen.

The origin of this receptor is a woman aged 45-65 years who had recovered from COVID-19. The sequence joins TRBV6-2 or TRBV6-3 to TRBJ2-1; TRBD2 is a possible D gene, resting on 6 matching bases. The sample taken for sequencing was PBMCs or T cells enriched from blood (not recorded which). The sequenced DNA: TGTGCCAGCAGTGGCGGGGTAGGGCAGTTCTTC. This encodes CASSGGVGQFF.